A single sample gave rise to the 15 T cell receptor beta chains below, sequenced in a study of T-cell reconstitution after alpha-beta-depleted transplantation in children. The TCRbeta library was prepared with unique molecular identifiers. Using its own MiXCR run on the PCR reads, TCRdb lists one record per CDR3 protein. The profile shows approximately 99,000 distinct CDR3 sequences, approximately 6.9% of them singletons. Here the sequenced sample was PBMCs, mostly from graft donor cells, taken 360 days after TCRalphabeta/CD19-depleted stem cell transplant. These receptors came from a male patient aged 2 to 10 who had a stem cell transplant for acute lymphoblastic leukemia, so the T cells may come from the graft donor.

This clonotype was counted at least ten times. The rearrangement joins TRBV9 to TRBJ1-1; a possible D gene is TRBD1 (6 bases). Trimming removed 0 bases at V and 0 bases at J, with 12 bases between. The CDR3 sequence is 16 residues long. CDR1 is SGDLS and CDR2 is YYNGEE in the germline V gene. The CDR3 is CASSVVSRGMNTEAFF. The CDR3 DNA is TGTGCCAGCAGCGTAGTGTCCAGGGGCATGAACACTGAAGCTTTCTTT. The whole variable domain, remainder taken from reference TRBV9 and TRBJ1-1, is DSGVTQTPKHLITATGQRVTLRCSPRSGDLSVYWYQQSLDQGLQFLIQYYNGEERAKGNILERFSAQQFPDLHSELNLSSLELGDSALYFCASSVVSRGMNTEAFFGQGTRLTVV.

This clonotype was seen a few times. An end of the junction does not agree with germline; a read error may underlie this. The rearrangement uses TRBV5-1 and TRBJ2-7; 7 bases agree with TRBD2. This CDR3 region has 16 residues. CDR1 is SGHRS and CDR2 is YFSETQ in the germline V gene. CDR3 in DNA: TGCGCGAGCAGCCTCTTGTCGGGCGGGAGACCCTACGAGCAGTACTTC. Protein: CASSLLSGGRPYEQYF. The full variable domain, its missing parts supplied by reference TRBV5-1 and TRBJ2-7, is KAGVTQTPRYLIKTRGQQVTLSCSPISGHRSVSWYQQTPGQGLQFLFEYFSETQRNKGNFPGRFSGRQFSNSRSEMNVSTLELGDSALYLCASSLLSGGRPYEQYFGPGTRLTVT.

This clonotype was found a few times. This rearrangement joins TRBV12-5 to TRBJ1-1; TRBD1 is a possible D gene (6 bases). The CDR3 contains 15 residues. Germline V gene data show CDR1 as LGHNT and CDR2 as FRNRAP. V shed 3 bases and J shed 0 bases, with 11 bases lying between them. CDR3 residues: CASGFGGHLNTEAFF. Written as DNA, the CDR3 is TGTGCTAGTGGTTTTGGGGGCCACTTGAACACTGAAGCTTTCTTT.

This clonotype was counted ten times or more. V usage is TRBV4-3 and J usage is TRBJ2-4; D not resolved. Germline CDR1 LGHNA, CDR2 YSLEER. Between the trimmed V and J ends, which lost 0 bases and 1 base, there was a span of 10 bases. CDR3 length: 16 amino acids. CDR3 in DNA: TGCGCCAGCAGCCAAGAGTACGAAGTGGCCAAAAACATTCAGTACTTC. Translated, it gives CASSQEYEVAKNIQYF.

The chain recombines TRBV4-3 with TRBJ2-5; D remains unclear. The length of the CDR3 is 15 residues. The germline CDR1 and CDR2 sequences are LGHNA and YSLEER. V lost 0 bases to trimming and J lost 3 bases, with 11 bases between them. The CDR3 sequence: CASSQDQTLEETQYF. The CDR3 DNA reads TGCGCCAGCAGCCAAGATCAAACTTTGGAAGAGACCCAGTACTTC.

This clonotype was seen a handful of times. V is TRBV7-9 and J is TRBJ1-5; a possible D gene is TRBD1 (5 bases). The V gene's germline CDR1 is SEHNR and CDR2 FQNEAQ (reference sequence). The V end lost 5 bases, the J end lost 7 bases, and 9 bases lay between the germline ends. The CDR3 is made up of 12 amino acids. CDR3 protein: CASSPQGQPQHF. In DNA form, the CDR3 reads TGTGCCAGCAGCCCCCAGGGCCAGCCCCAGCATTTT.

This clonotype showed up many times. The chain links TRBV20-1 to TRBJ1-1; 9 bases line up with TRBD1. V lost 6 bases, J lost 4 bases, and 6 bases stayed unmatched. CDR3 length: 13 residues. Germline CDR1 DFQATT, CDR2 SNEGSKA (reference sequence). The CDR3 spells CSAIQGAGTEAFF. In DNA form, the CDR3 reads TGCAGTGCGATACAGGGGGCAGGCACTGAAGCTTTCTTT.

There are many counts of this clonotype. V gene TRBV16 combines with J gene TRBJ2-7; 9 bases are a match to TRBD2. Germline V CDR1 and CDR2: KGHSY, FQNENV. The CDR3 length is 15 residues. The trim removed 8 bases at V and 2 bases at J, leaving 10 bases unmatched. The DNA for the CDR3 is TGTGCCAGCGGCCGTTGGGCGGGAGGGGCCTACGAGCAGTACTTC. It is translated as CASGRWAGGAYEQYF.

This clonotype was seen at least ten times. This chain links TRBV4-2 with TRBJ2-1; maybe TRBD1 (7 bases). Germline CDR1 and CDR2: LGHNA and YNFKEQ. CDR3 length: 13 amino acids. The V end lost 6 bases, the J end lost 7 bases, and 13 bases lay between the germline ends. CDR3 nucleotide sequence: TGTGCCAGCAGTCAGGGGGGACGGAATGAGCAGTTCTTC. Translation: CASSQGGRNEQFF.

The chain is built from TRBV27 and TRBJ1-2, with 7 bases lining up with TRBD1. Looked up from germline, CDR1 is MNHEY and CDR2 is SMNVEV (reference sequence). The CDR3 extends over 16 amino acids. With 4 bases clipped from V and 4 bases from J, the junction kept 12 bases outside the gene matches. CDR3 coding DNA: TGTGCCAGCAGTTCCCCTGGGAAGGGGGCCCCCTATGGCTACACCTTC. Translation gives CASSSPGKGAPYGYTF.

There are many counts of this clonotype. This chain joins TRBV10-3 and TRBJ2-7, with D unresolved. Trimming stripped 8 bases from V and 1 base from J, with 9 bases between. This CDR3 comprises 12 residues. CDR1 ENHRY and CDR2 SYGVKD come from the germline V gene. CDR3 sequence reads: CAIVDGSYEQYF. The CDR3, as DNA: TGTGCCATCGTTGACGGATCCTACGAGCAGTACTTC.

The chain has TRBV3-1 and TRBJ1-4; D gene uncertain. The CDR3 loop spans 17 amino acids. Trimming removed 11 bases at V and 0 bases at J, with 22 bases between. Germline CDR1 and CDR2: LGHDT and YNNKEL (reference sequence). The CDR3 loop is CASSPYPTVATNEKLFF. Here the CDR3 DNA reads TGTGCCTCCAGCCCTTATCCGACGGTTGCAACTAATGAAAAACTGTTTTTT.

V and J are TRBV15 and TRBJ1-5, with D unclear. Looked up from germline, CDR1 is LNHNV and CDR2 is YYDKDF (reference sequence). V lost 6 bases and J lost 3, with 12 bases in between. The CDR3 consists of 14 residues. Here the CDR3 DNA reads TGTGCCACCAGGGCGGGGTTGAACAATCAGCCCCAGCATTTT. It translates to CATRAGLNNQPQHF.

On this clonotype itself: Just one base apart from a much larger clone, this may be a read error. The chain has TRBV5-1 and TRBJ2-5; tentative D call: TRBD2 (5 bases). The CDR3 runs to 14 residues. Trimming removed 5 bases at V and 7 bases at J, with 18 bases between. Per the germline V gene, CDR1 is SGHRS and CDR2 is YFSETQ. In nucleotides, the CDR3 is TGCGCCAGCAGTCGGTTAAGGGCCGGGATGACCCAGTACTTC. It translates to CASSRLRAGMTQYF.

In its sample, this clonotype was seen once. V usage is TRBV7-3 and J usage is TRBJ2-7; 11 bases map to TRBD2. The length of the CDR3 is 18 residues. Germline CDR1 and CDR2: SGHTA and FQGTGA. V shed 11 bases and J 0 bases; nucleotides not matched to a gene: 18. This CDR3 reads CACCSGLAAPLSSYEQYF. The CDR3 DNA follows: TGTGCCTGCTGTTCGGGACTAGCGGCGCCGTTGAGCTCCTACGAGCAGTACTTC.